The present TCR beta chain was sequenced within a study of blood T cells in healthy people across ages. Study results and caveats: Across the age range, TCR beta diversity per million T cells fell in a roughly linear way. Correlation between TCR beta diversity and naive T cell percentage was strong.

For the second PCR, which ran for roughly 7 to 11 cycles, a sample-barcoded 5' primer and a J-beta primer mix were used. TCRdb passed the 5' RACE reads through MiXCR, listing each CDR3 protein once. The sample yields some 1.5 million distinct CDR3 sequences, about 28% seen once. Trimming left V 5 bases short and J 5 bases short, with 15 bases between. Germline CDR1 reads LNHDA; CDR2 reads SQIVND (reference sequence). This CDR3 is 14 amino acids long. Total RNA extraction produced at least 5.5 micrograms (per sample) for the study. As regards this clonotype: What it binds is not known.

The TCR was taken from a woman in her 30s in good health. The chain links TRBV19 to TRBJ1-1, with D possibly matching TRBD1 (5 bases). The specimen sequenced was blood. The CDR3 sequence is CASSPPEGRTEAFF. The DNA for the CDR3 is TGTGCCAGTAGTCCCCCGGAGGGGCGGACTGAAGCTTTCTTT.